These T cell receptor beta chains were read from a single sample in a study of technical replicates of blood from a handful of donors. Only in-frame clones appear in the TCRdb table, and some are missing; sequencing was by immunoSEQ multiplex PCR. Among about 93,000 clones listed, approximately 95% were seen once. The sequenced sample consisted of T cells isolated from PBMCs. The source is a human donor in good health. Each CDR3 is given with its conserved first and last residue. A D gene is named only where the DNA matches it firmly.

D gene	V gene	J gene	CDR3 DNA	CDR3 protein
NA	TRBV6-5	TRBJ1-2	TGTGCCAGCAGTTACGCCGGGTATGGCTACACCTTC	CASSYAGYGYTF
NA	TRBV7-9	TRBJ1-2	TGTGCCAGCAGCTTGGACAGCCACTATGGCTACACCTTC	CASSLDSHYGYTF
TRBD1	TRBV5-4	TRBJ2-1	TGTGCCAGCAGTCCGTTGACAGGGACACAGTTCTTC	CASSPLTGTQFF
NA	TRBV6-1	TRBJ2-7	TGTGCCAGCAGTGAAGGACAGTCCACAGCCTACGAGCAGTACTTC	CASSEGQSTAYEQYF
NA	TRBV7-9	TRBJ2-7	TGTGCCAGCAGCACTAGGGGGTGGGACGGGGACTACGAGCAGTACTTC	CASSTRGWDGDYEQYF
NA	TRBV19	TRBJ2-6	TGTGCCAGTAGTATTAGTGGAGGCAGCTCTGGGGCCAACGTCCTGACTTTC	CASSISGGSSGANVLTF
NA	TRBV15	TRBJ1-5	TGTGCCACCAGCAGAGGTTCCGGGACTTTCAATCAGCCCCAGCATTTT	CATSRGSGTFNQPQHF
NA	TRBV11-2	TRBJ2-2	TGTGCCAGCAGCTCAACGGAGAGAAACACCGGGGAGCTGTTTTTT	CASSSTERNTGELFF
NA	TRBV20-1	TRBJ2-5	TGCAGTGCTAGAGCCAGAGAGACCCAGTACTTC	CSARARETQYF
NA	TRBV5-6	TRBJ1-3	TGTGCCAGCAGCAGCAGGTCTCCGGGGAACACCATATATTTT	CASSSRSPGNTIYF
TRBD2	TRBV5-1	TRBJ2-2	TGCGCCAGCAGCGTGACTAGCTCTCTCTCCGGGGAGCTGTTTTTT	CASSVTSSLSGELFF
NA	TRBV7-2	TRBJ1-4	TGTGCCAGCAGCTCGGGTCTCCGACCGGGAGCAACTAATGAAAAACTGTTTTTT	CASSSGLRPGATNEKLFF
TRBD2	TRBV11-3	TRBJ2-2	TGTGCCAGCAGCTCTACCGGGGTAGCGGGATTAACCGGGGAGCTGTTTTTT	CASSSTGVAGLTGELFF
NA	TRBV4-1	TRBJ2-7	TGCGCCAGCAGCGTCTACAGCCACTACGAGCAGTACTTC	CASSVYSHYEQYF
TRBD2	TRBV5-8	TRBJ2-2	TGTGCCAGCAGCTTGGGCGGGAGGAACACCGGGGAGCTGCTTTTT	CASSLGGRNTGELLF